Listed here is a single T cell receptor beta chain. Its antigen is still unknown. This CDR3 has 18 residues. These data are taken from a study of chemoradiotherapy in HPV16-positive cancers. The study's findings and limits: During treatment, candidate HPV-specific clones and E7-related motifs expanded in tumor.

Method: immunoSEQ multiplex PCR; TCRdb's copy keeps in-frame clones and lacks some. The profile covers around 62,000 clones, with 88% appearing a single time and 4.2% taken by the ten largest. The sequence came from a human donor with HPV-associated anogenital cancer. This material consisted of blood, taken from a patient who underwent chemoradiotherapy. The V call is TRBV21-1, the J call TRBJ1-5; TRBD1 is the table's D call and was not checked against the DNA. TRBV21-1 constitutes a pseudogene. For the CDR3, the DNA is TGTGCCAGCACACTTCGAAACGTCGGGACAGGTGGGAGCCAGCCCCAGCATTTT. It encodes CASTLRNVGTGGSQPQHF.